The clone carrying this TCR beta chain was recorded many times. The antigen remains undetermined. This specimen belongs to a study of glioma-infiltrating T cells. TCR alpha and beta CDR3 regions were amplified from RNA using iRepertoire nested multiplex PCR. Input was 100-400 ng of tissue mRNA or PBMC total RNA. TCRdb fed the multiplex PCR reads into MiXCR, producing one record per CDR3 protein. The sample includes approximately 140,000 distinct CDR3 sequences, about 25% of them seen just once. Study-wide results and limits: Tissue and blood shared very few CDR3 sequences.

Germline lookup yields CDR1 MNHNS and CDR2 SASEGT. Deletions cut 2 bases from V and 2 bases from J, with 6 bases between. The CDR3 is made up of 13 amino acids. This TCR was recovered from a human donor with low-grade glioma or glioblastoma, undergoing nonglioma brain surgery, or in good health (not recorded which). The sequencing sample was made of glioma tissue, nonneoplastic brain tissue, or PBMCs (not recorded which). The V call is TRBV6-1, the J call TRBJ1-1; D gene uncertain. The CDR3 here is CASSERLNTEAFF. The CDR3 DNA reads TGTGCCAGCAGTGAAAGGCTAAACACTGAAGCTTTCTTT.